This T cell receptor beta chain was captured in a study of blood T cell repertoires in COVID-19. The CDR3 is made up of 18 amino acids. V was clipped by 0 bases and J by 4 bases, with 20 bases between them. CDR1 is SGHTA, CDR2 FQGNSA, per germline. Sequenced by immunoSEQ multiplex PCR; TCRdb stores in-frame clones only, minus some. The sample comprises fewer than 250,000 clones, 85% to 90% of which are singletons, and 0.75% to 0.95% rests with the top ten. The TCR was taken from a woman aged 65 to 85 with acute or convalescent COVID-19. The chain employs TRBV7-2 and TRBJ2-3; possible D gene TRBD2, 5 bases. Sample: peripheral blood. The CDR3 protein is CASSLAFPGSAIADTQYF. For the CDR3, the DNA is TGTGCCAGCAGCTTAGCCTTCCCGGGATCAGCGATAGCAGATACGCAGTATTTT.